A single sample gave rise to the 13 T cell receptor beta chains below, sequenced in a study of OX40 agonist ivuxolimab in advanced cancers. TCRdb keeps only in-frame clones here, not all; method: immunoSEQ multiplex PCR. The table lists 50,000 to 55,000 clones, around 89% of them singletons. The sequencing used CD4+ or CD8+ T cells sorted from blood, collected in a trial of the OX40 agonist ivuxolimab. The receptors were sampled from an adult with an advanced solid tumor such as melanoma, head and neck, liver or kidney cancer.

This clone has only a few counts. The chain links TRBV28 to TRBJ2-3, with TRBD2 as a possible D gene (7 bases). The germline gives CDR1 MDHEN, CDR2 SYDVKM. The length of the CDR3 is 14 residues. The V end lost 2 bases, the J end lost 4 bases, and 10 bases lay between the germline ends. The CDR3, as DNA: TGTGCCAGCAGTTTAGAGGGGGGGTCAGATACGCAGTATTTT. Encoded protein: CASSLEGGSDTQYF.

The J gene is TRBJ2-1, the V gene TRBV5-1, with D maybe TRBD1 (5 bases). V shed 4 bases and J shed 6 bases, with 8 bases lying between them. Germline CDR1 and CDR2: SGHRS and YFSETQ. The CDR3 totals 12 residues. The CDR3 DNA reads TGCGCCAGCAGCCTGGGGCCCAATGAGCAGTTCTTC. Protein: CASSLGPNEQFF.

The rearrangement links TRBV18 to TRBJ2-5; 9 bases line up with TRBD1. Germline trimming cut 2 bases from V and 1 base from J; bases unmatched to any gene: 2. This CDR3 comprises 15 residues. Germline V CDR1 and CDR2: KGHSH, LQKENI. CDR3 bases: TGTGCCAGCTCACCAGGGACAGGGCGCCAAGAGACCCAGTACTTC. Translation gives CASSPGTGRQETQYF. Variable domain in full (rest from reference TRBV18 and TRBJ2-5): NAGVMQNPRHLVRRRGQEARLRCSPMKGHSHVYWYRQLPEEGLKFMVYLQKENIIDESGMPKERFSAEFPKEGPSILRIQQVVRGDSAAYFCASSPGTGRQETQYFGPGTRLLVL.

This chain connects TRBV20-1 to TRBJ2-7; TRBD1 matches at 7 bases. Trimming at V came to 6 bases and at J to 6 bases, leaving 5 bases not matched to a gene. The CDR3 consists of 11 residues. The germline gives CDR1 DFQATT, CDR2 SNEGSKA (reference sequence). In DNA form, the CDR3 reads TGCAGTGCAACGACAGGGTCCGAGCAGTACTTC. This encodes CSATTGSEQYF.

On this clone: This may be a read error: a much more frequent sequence differs by one nucleotide. This CDR3 is also generated by other DNA sequences in the sample. This chain links TRBV6-1 with TRBJ1-1; 7 bases match TRBD1. V was clipped by 4 bases and J by 3 bases; unmatched bases: 2. The CDR3 has 13 residues. Germline CDR1 MNHNS, CDR2 SASEGT. In nucleotides, the CDR3 is TGTGCCAGCAGTGGCGACAGGGACACTGAAGCTTTCTTT. It translates to CASSGDRDTEAFF.

The V and J genes are TRBV4-2 and TRBJ1-1; tentative D call: TRBD1 (5 bases). The CDR3 loop spans 16 amino acids. V shed 0 bases and J shed 3 bases, with 14 bases lying between them. Germline V CDR1 and CDR2: LGHNA, YNFKEQ. CDR3: CASSQEQVRGDTEAFF. Written as DNA, the CDR3 is TGTGCCAGCAGCCAAGAACAGGTCCGAGGGGACACTGAAGCTTTCTTT.

This chain links TRBV19 with TRBJ2-4; D ambiguous. Germline-derived CDR1 and CDR2 are LNHDA and SQIVND (reference sequence). The CDR3 has 15 residues. V lost 0 bases, J lost 2 bases, and 8 bases lay in between. CDR3 loop: CASSIDGSSKNIQYF. In DNA form, the CDR3 reads TGTGCCAGTAGTATAGATGGGTCTTCCAAAAACATTCAGTACTTC.

This clone has just a few counts. The V and J genes are TRBV6-5 and TRBJ1-1; TRBD1 agrees at 9 bases. Germline CDR1 and CDR2: MNHEY and SVGAGI. The trim removed 6 bases at V and 5 bases at J, leaving 7 bases unmatched. The CDR3 has 14 amino acids. CDR3 in amino acids: CASSRRTGDTEAFF. Here the CDR3 DNA reads TGTGCCAGCAGCCGCCGGACAGGGGATACTGAAGCTTTCTTT.

The chain recombines TRBV18 with TRBJ2-3; tentatively, D is TRBD1 (6 bases). The V and J ends lost 1 base and 3 bases respectively, with 11 bases between them. Germline V gene sequence: CDR1 KGHSH, CDR2 LQKENI. This CDR3 has 15 residues. CDR3 protein: CASSPQGVRTDTQYF. The CDR3 bases are TGTGCCAGCTCACCACAGGGGGTGAGAACAGATACGCAGTATTTT.

This chain's CDR3 is CASSWQENEKLFF. The CDR3 DNA follows: TGTGCCAGCAGCTGGCAAGAAAATGAAAAACTGTTTTTT. The chain couples TRBV27 to TRBJ1-4, with D uncertain. CDR3 length equals 13 residues. Germline V gene lookup returns CDR1 MNHEY and CDR2 SMNVEV (reference sequence). The germline V and J ends were trimmed by 6 bases and 5 bases, with 10 bases remaining between them.

This clone was seen only once. V gene TRBV5-1 combines with J gene TRBJ2-3; D uncertain. V lost 5 bases and J 4 bases, leaving 8 bases between the germline ends. Germline values: CDR1 SGHRS, CDR2 YFSETQ. CDR3 length equals 12 residues. CDR3 region: CASRDGPDTQYF. The CDR3 DNA sequence: TGCGCCAGCAGGGACGGTCCAGATACGCAGTATTTT.

The genes are TRBV6-1 and TRBJ2-5; 9 nucleotides match TRBD1. This CDR3 comprises 14 residues. J was trimmed by 1 base and V by 7 bases; bases with no gene match: 4. Germline lookup yields CDR1 MNHNS and CDR2 SASEGT. Written as DNA, the CDR3 is TGTGCCAGCACCCGGGACAGGGTCCAAGAGACCCAGTACTTC. Its translation: CASTRDRVQETQYF.

The rearrangement links TRBV6-6 to TRBJ2-7; D remains ambiguous. Germline values: CDR1 MNHNY, CDR2 SVGAGI (reference sequence). The CDR3 has 12 residues. V was trimmed by 2 bases and J by 4 bases, leaving 6 bases between them. CDR3 DNA sequence: TGTGCCAGCAGTTACACCGCTTACGAGCAGTACTTC. Translation: CASSYTAYEQYF.